These 2 T cell receptor beta chains came from one sample sequenced in a study of T cell repertoires in cytomegalovirus infection. TCRdb used MiXCR to reprocess the reads, holding one entry per CDR3 protein. The table has around 340,000 distinct CDR3 sequences, almost 30% seen once; the top ten hold roughly 20%. No antigen has been assigned to these receptors. The sample in question was cultured PBMCs, obtained from culture after CMV antigen stimulation. The receptors originated from a human donor in good health (CMV status not recorded). Some clones in this sample may be carry-over from other donors' samples.

This clonotype has just a few counts. CDR3 DNA sequence: TGTGCCAGCAGTGAAGGGCAGCTCTATGGCTACACCTTC. Translating gives CASSEGQLYGYTF. The rearrangement links TRBV6-1 to TRBJ1-2, with D hard to call. Germline assignment: CDR1 MNHNS and CDR2 SASEGT. V was pared by 1 base and J by 4 bases, with 7 bases between. This CDR3 comprises 13 residues.

The chain links TRBV6-2 or TRBV6-3 to TRBJ1-1; D gene unclear. Trimming pared 1 base from V and 4 bases from J, leaving 7 bases between. The germline gives CDR1 MNHEY, CDR2 SVGEGT. The CDR3 is 13 amino acids. The CDR3 sequence: CASSYLGITEAFF. For the CDR3, the DNA is TGTGCCAGCAGTTACTTGGGGATCACTGAAGCTTTCTTT.